This T cell receptor (beta chain) is from a study of radiotherapy plus CTLA-4 blockade in lung cancer. TCRdb's copy holds only in-frame clones and misses some; the assay was immunoSEQ multiplex PCR. Of some 98,000 clones listed, 75% to 85% are singletons. Per the germline V gene, CDR1 is SNHLY and CDR2 is FYNNEI. The CDR3 is 17 amino acids. Trimming at V came to 6 bases and at J to 0 bases, leaving 9 bases not matched to a gene. The chain uses TRBV2 and TRBJ2-1, with 9 positions matching TRBD2. Specimen: peripheral blood, collected from a patient treated with radiotherapy plus ipilimumab. The clonotype comes from a human donor with non-small cell lung cancer who had a partial response to radiotherapy plus ipilimumab. CDR3 nucleotide sequence: TGTGCCAGCAGCCGGACTAGCGCACTCAGCTCCTACAATGAGCAGTTCTTC. It encodes CASSRTSALSSYNEQFF.